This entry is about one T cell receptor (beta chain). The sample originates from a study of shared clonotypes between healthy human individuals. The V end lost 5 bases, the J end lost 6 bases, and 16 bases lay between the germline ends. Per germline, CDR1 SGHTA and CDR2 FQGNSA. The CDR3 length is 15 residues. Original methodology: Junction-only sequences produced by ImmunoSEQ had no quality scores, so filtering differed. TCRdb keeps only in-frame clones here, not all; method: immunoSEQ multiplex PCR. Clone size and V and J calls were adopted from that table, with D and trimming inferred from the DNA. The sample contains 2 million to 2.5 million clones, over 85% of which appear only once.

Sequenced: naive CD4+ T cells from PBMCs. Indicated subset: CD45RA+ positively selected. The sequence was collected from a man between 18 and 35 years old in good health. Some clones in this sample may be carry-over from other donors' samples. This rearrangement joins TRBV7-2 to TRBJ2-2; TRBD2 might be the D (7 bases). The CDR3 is CASSRGGEGSGELFF. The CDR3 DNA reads TGTGCCAGCAGCCGCGGGGGCGAAGGTTCCGGGGAGCTGTTTTTT.